Shown below are 20 T cell receptor beta chains from a single sample sequenced in a study of T cells in Graves' hyperthyroidism and ophthalmopathy. The investigators amplified TCR beta CDR3 regions from RNA transcripts. The primer set for the first-round RT-PCR of the TCR CDR3 was HTBI. TCRdb re-called the multiplex PCR reads through MiXCR, storing one row per CDR3 protein. The data contain about 840,000 distinct CDR3 sequences, 35% to 40% of them singletons. Material for sequencing was blood. The receptor set was obtained from a man aged 18-30 years with Graves' hyperthyroidism.

V is TRBV5-5 and J is TRBJ1-2, with TRBD1 as a possible D gene (6 bases). Germline loops: CDR1 SGHKS, CDR2 YYEKEE (reference sequence). The length of the CDR3 is 15 residues. Trimming removed 7 bases from V and 2 bases from J, with 18 bases in between. CDR3 coding DNA: TGTGCCAGCCAGCCTATAGGGGGTCCAAACTATGGCTACACCTTC. This sequence encodes CASQPIGGPNYGYTF.

The chain uses TRBV2 and TRBJ2-7; D gene unclear. Germline CDR1 SNHLY, CDR2 FYNNEI. V gave up 7 bases and J gave up 3 bases, with 10 bases separating them. CDR3 length: 12 residues. CDR3 nucleotide sequence: TGTGCCAGCATCACTCCTAACTACGAGCAGTACTTC. Translated: CASITPNYEQYF. The variable domain in full, with the rest retrieved from reference TRBV2 and TRBJ2-7, is EPEVTQTPSHQVTQMGQEVILRCVPISNHLYFYWYRQILGQKVEFLVSFYNNEISEKSEIFDDQFSVERPDGSNFTLKIRSTKLEDSAMYFCASITPNYEQYFGPGTRLTVT.

The chain carries TRBV29-1 and TRBJ2-7; D is possibly TRBD2 (7 bases). From germline, CDR1 is SQVTM and CDR2 ANQGSEA. CDR3 length equals 12 residues. V was trimmed by 7 bases and J by 5 bases, leaving 15 bases between them. The CDR3 DNA sequence: TGCAGCGCCGAGGGGGGGTACGACGAGCAGTACTTC. It codes for CSAEGGYDEQYF.

This clonotype was seen at least ten times. The J gene is TRBJ1-2, the V gene TRBV29-1; 9 bases map to TRBD1. V shed 7 bases and J 4 bases; nucleotides not matched to a gene: 10. Germline V gene sequence: CDR1 SQVTM, CDR2 ANQGSEA. The CDR3 runs 14 residues. The CDR3 region is CSALRDRDPYGYTF. The CDR3 region has the DNA TGCAGCGCACTCCGGGACAGGGACCCCTATGGCTACACCTTC.

This chain uses TRBV5-1 with TRBJ2-7, with D possibly being TRBD1 or TRBD2 (6 bases each). Per germline, CDR1 SGHRS and CDR2 YFSETQ. Trimming removed 4 bases from V and 1 base from J, with 18 bases in between. This CDR3 is 16 amino acids long. This CDR3 reads CASSGGLSGASYEQYF. The CDR3 coding sequence is TGCGCCAGCAGCGGGGGGCTTAGCGGTGCTTCCTACGAGCAGTACTTC.

The chain links TRBV6-5 to TRBJ1-2; D perhaps matches TRBD1 (6 bases). V shed 0 bases and J shed 10 bases, with 15 bases lying between them. Germline CDR1 and CDR2: MNHEY and SVGAGI. The CDR3 runs to 14 residues. CDR3: CASSYSGGGYDYTF. The CDR3 coding sequence is TGTGCCAGCAGTTACTCGGGAGGGGGGTACGACTACACCTTC.

This clonotype occurred a few times. For the CDR3, the DNA is TGTGCCAGCAGCCGGACGATGATGAACACTGAAGCTTTCTTT. It translates to CASSRTMMNTEAFF. The chain employs TRBV13 and TRBJ1-1; D is unclear. The V gene lost 5 bases and the J gene lost 0 bases, with 10 bases spanning the gap. The CDR3 is made up of 14 amino acids. Germline loops: CDR1 PRHDT, CDR2 FYEKMQ (reference sequence).

The sample holds many counts of this clonotype. The J gene is TRBJ1-1, the V gene TRBV20-1; 7 positions agree with TRBD1. There are 10 residues in the CDR3. Germline-derived CDR1 and CDR2 are DFQATT and SNEGSKA (reference sequence). V was pared by 5 bases and J by 11 bases, with 5 bases of the junction left unmatched. Written as DNA, the CDR3 is TGCAGTGCTCTAGACAGGGAGGCTTTCTTT. This translates into CSALDREAFF.

The table lists this clonotype with many counts. In DNA form, the CDR3 reads TGCAGCGTGATGACAGGGCGAGAGACCCAGTACTTC. The encoded protein is CSVMTGRETQYF. The chain combines TRBV29-1 with TRBJ2-5; 7 nucleotides agree with TRBD1. The trim removed 6 bases at V and 4 bases at J, leaving 5 bases unmatched. Germline V lookup: CDR1 SQVTM, CDR2 ANQGSEA. The CDR3 spans 12 residues.

As regards this clonotype: Just one base apart from a much larger clone, this may be a read error. Since no conserved phenylalanine or tryptophan closes the CDR3, a read error is the likely cause. The chain is built from TRBV7-2 and TRBJ1-2; the D gene is possibly TRBD1 (6 bases). The CDR3 runs to 16 residues. V was pared by 4 bases and J by 4 bases, with 19 bases between. Germline CDR1 is SGHTA and CDR2 is FQGNSA. The CDR3 sequence: CASSSGGGLSGYGYTL. The CDR3 DNA is TGTGCCAGCAGCTCTGGCGGGGGGCTTTCAGGCTATGGCTACACCCTC.

Note on this clonotype: A much larger clonotype is one base distant, so this may be a read error. This sequence joins TRBV10-3 and TRBJ2-7; D perhaps matches TRBD2 (6 bases). Trimming pared 5 bases from V and 2 bases from J, leaving 10 bases between. The CDR3 extends over 13 amino acids. Germline loops: CDR1 ENHRY, CDR2 SYGVKD. The CDR3 DNA reads TGTGCCATCAGTCGCGGGACCACCTACGAGCAGTACTTC. This encodes CAISRGTTYEQYF.

On this clonotype itself: This CDR3 is missing its conserved last phenylalanine or tryptophan, likely due to a read error. The V gene is TRBV15, the J gene TRBJ1-1; no definite D call. Trimming stripped 5 bases from V and 0 bases from J, with 4 bases between. The CDR3 is made up of 12 amino acids. Looked up from germline, CDR1 is LNHNV and CDR2 is YYDKDF (reference sequence). Here the CDR3 DNA reads TGTGCCACCAGCTCGGTGAACACTGAAGCTTTCTTA. Translation gives CATSSVNTEAFL.

The V call is TRBV10-3, the J call TRBJ1-5; TRBD1 might be the D (5 bases). Looked up from germline, CDR1 is ENHRY and CDR2 is SYGVKD. The ends were cut back, 10 bases at V and 5 bases at J, with 15 bases in the middle. The CDR3 covers 13 residues. The CDR3 loop is CATGTARDQPQHF. CDR3 nucleotide sequence: TGTGCCACCGGGACCGCGCGCGATCAGCCCCAGCATTTT.

The CDR3 DNA reads TGTGCCAGCGGTGGGGACAGGGGGAATTCACCCCTCCACTTT. Translated: CASGGDRGNSPLHF. The chain uses TRBV2 and TRBJ1-6, with 11 bases matching TRBD1. Trimming took 8 bases from V and 7 from J; bases not matched to a gene: 4. The CDR3 has 14 amino acids. Per germline, CDR1 SNHLY and CDR2 FYNNEI.

The genes are TRBV2 and TRBJ1-5; 7 bases are a match to TRBD1. Germline lookup yields CDR1 SNHLY and CDR2 FYNNEI. The V gene end was trimmed by 7 bases and the J gene end by 6 bases; junction bases not matched to a gene: 6. CDR3 length: 13 residues. The CDR3 region is CASIQGEGQPQHF. In DNA, the CDR3 is TGTGCCAGCATCCAGGGGGAAGGTCAGCCCCAGCATTTT.

This clonotype was seen ten or more times. The chain recombines TRBV9 with TRBJ1-1; D perhaps matches TRBD1 (6 bases). The CDR3 has 11 amino acids. Germline CDR1 SGDLS, CDR2 YYNGEE. V gave up 9 bases and J gave up 4 bases, with 10 bases separating them. CDR3 coding DNA: TGTGCCACAGGGGATGGCACTGAAGCTTTCTTT. It is translated as CATGDGTEAFF. Based on the CDR3 plus reference TRBV9 and TRBJ1-1, the full variable domain is DSGVTQTPKHLITATGQRVTLRCSPRSGDLSVYWYQQSLDQGLQFLIQYYNGEERAKGNILERFSAQQFPDLHSELNLSSLELGDSALYFCATGDGTEAFFGQGTRLTVV.

The rearrangement uses TRBV6-6 and TRBJ1-2; no definite D call. Trimming left V 4 bases short and J 12 bases short, with 24 bases between. The CDR3 is 15 amino acids. CDR1 is MNHNY and CDR2 is SVGAGI in the germline V gene (reference sequence). The CDR3 coding sequence is TGTGCCAGCAGTTTAACCGCGTTAGATGTCCGATCTGACACCTTC. This translates into CASSLTALDVRSDTF.

This clonotype was seen ten or more times. The rearrangement joins TRBV25-1 to TRBJ1-5; unclear D gene. Trimming pared 1 base from V and 5 bases from J, leaving 9 bases between. The CDR3 extends over 14 amino acids. Germline-derived CDR1 and CDR2 are MGHDK and SYGVNS. CDR3 residues: CASSESRADQPQHF. The CDR3 DNA follows: TGTGCCAGCAGTGAATCACGGGCAGATCAGCCCCAGCATTTT.

This clonotype has more than one count but fewer than ten. V and J are TRBV11-2 and TRBJ1-6; D is perhaps TRBD1 (5 bases). The germline CDR1 and CDR2 sequences are SGHAT and FQNNGV. The CDR3 runs 13 residues. The ends were cut back, 5 bases at V and 11 bases at J, with 13 bases in the middle. For the CDR3, the DNA is TGTGCCAGCAGCCCCCCTATGGGGCCACCCCTCCACTTT. It encodes CASSPPMGPPLHF.

The V and J genes are TRBV7-2 and TRBJ2-7; possible D gene TRBD1, 5 bases. The length of the CDR3 is 15 residues. V was cut by 1 base and J by 7 bases, with 17 bases left in between. CDR1 is SGHTA, CDR2 FQGNSA, per germline. CDR3 residues: CASSLGAGQSGEQYF. CDR3 nucleotide sequence: TGTGCCAGCAGCTTAGGTGCAGGGCAATCTGGTGAGCAGTACTTC.